This T cell receptor (beta chain) is drawn from a study of blood T cell repertoires in COVID-19. Study context: Donors in the United States, Italy and Spain gave samples during acute or convalescent COVID-19. T cells, B-cell-depleted T cells, or PBMCs supplied cDNA or gDNA.

In the study's own analysis: Nucleated cell number was recorded as an estimate derived from reference gene primer amplification. Generated by immunoSEQ multiplex PCR, the TCRdb table keeps only in-frame clones and is missing some. The V and J calls and clone size are taken from that table; D and trimming were inferred from the DNA. This table has fewer than 150,000 clones, approximately 81% appearing once. The CDR3 has 14 residues. Per the germline V gene, CDR1 is GTSNPN and CDR2 is SVGIG (reference sequence). With 0 bases removed from V and 5 bases from J, the gap between germline ends came to 8 bases.

This clonotype was sampled from a woman in her 30s who had recovered from COVID-19. What was sequenced was peripheral blood. The V gene is TRBV30, the J gene TRBJ1-6; D possibly corresponds to TRBD1 (5 bases). The CDR3 region has the DNA TGTGCCTGGAGTGTGGTCAGGGATAATTCACCCCTCCACTTT. Protein sequence: CAWSVVRDNSPLHF.